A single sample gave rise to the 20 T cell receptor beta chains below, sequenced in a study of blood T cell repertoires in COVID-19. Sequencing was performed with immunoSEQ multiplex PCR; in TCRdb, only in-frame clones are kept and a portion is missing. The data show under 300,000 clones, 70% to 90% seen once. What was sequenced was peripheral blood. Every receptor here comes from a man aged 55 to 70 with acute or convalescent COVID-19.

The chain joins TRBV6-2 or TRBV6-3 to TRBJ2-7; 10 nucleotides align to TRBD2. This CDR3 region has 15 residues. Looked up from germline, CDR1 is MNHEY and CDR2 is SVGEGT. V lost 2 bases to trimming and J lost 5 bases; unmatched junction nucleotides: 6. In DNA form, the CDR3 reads TGTGCCAGCAGTTACACGGGGACTAGCGAGAACGAGCAGTACTTC. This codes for CASSYTGTSENEQYF.

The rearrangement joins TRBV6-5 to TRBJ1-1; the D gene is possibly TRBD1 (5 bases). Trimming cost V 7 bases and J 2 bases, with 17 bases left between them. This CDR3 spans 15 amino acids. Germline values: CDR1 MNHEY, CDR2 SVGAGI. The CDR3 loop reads CASTTNRKPNTEAFF. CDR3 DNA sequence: TGTGCCAGCACCACCAACAGGAAACCTAACACTGAAGCTTTCTTT.

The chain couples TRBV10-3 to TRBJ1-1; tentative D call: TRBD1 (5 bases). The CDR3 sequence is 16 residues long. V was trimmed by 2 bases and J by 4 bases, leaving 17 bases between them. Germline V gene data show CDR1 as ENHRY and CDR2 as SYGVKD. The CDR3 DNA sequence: TGTGCCATCAGTGAGCCCAAAAGGCAGGGATCCACTGAAGCTTTCTTT. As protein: CAISEPKRQGSTEAFF.

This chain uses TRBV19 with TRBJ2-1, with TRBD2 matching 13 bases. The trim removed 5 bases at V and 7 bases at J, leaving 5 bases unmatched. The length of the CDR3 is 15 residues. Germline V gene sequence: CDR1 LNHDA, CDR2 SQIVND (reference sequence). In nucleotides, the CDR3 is TGTGCCAGTAGTGTGGGGACTAGCGGGGCTAATGAGCAGTTCTTC. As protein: CASSVGTSGANEQFF.

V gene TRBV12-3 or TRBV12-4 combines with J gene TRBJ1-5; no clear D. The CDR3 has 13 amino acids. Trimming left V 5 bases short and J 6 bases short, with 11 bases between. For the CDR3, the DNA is TGTGCCAGCAGTCCCTCCGAGCGTCAGCCCCAGCATTTT. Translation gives CASSPSERQPQHF.

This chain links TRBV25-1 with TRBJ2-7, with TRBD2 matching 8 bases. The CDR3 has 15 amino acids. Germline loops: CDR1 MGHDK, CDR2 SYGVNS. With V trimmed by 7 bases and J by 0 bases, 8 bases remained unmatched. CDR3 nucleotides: TGTGCCAGCATTCGGAGCGGGACTAGCTCCTACGAGCAGTACTTC. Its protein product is CASIRSGTSSYEQYF.

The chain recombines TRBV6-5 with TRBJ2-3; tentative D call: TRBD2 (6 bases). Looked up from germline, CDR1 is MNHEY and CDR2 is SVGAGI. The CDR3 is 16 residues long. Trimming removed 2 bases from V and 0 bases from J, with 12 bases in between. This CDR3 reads CASSYRGLESTDTQYF. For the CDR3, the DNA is TGTGCCAGCAGTTACCGGGGACTGGAGAGCACAGATACGCAGTATTTT.

This CDR3 reads CAIRAGTSGKSYEQYF. CDR3 sequence (DNA): TGTGCCATCAGGGCCGGGACTAGCGGGAAGTCCTACGAGCAGTACTTC. This chain uses TRBV10-3 with TRBJ2-7; 13 bases are shared with TRBD2. Germline V gene sequence: CDR1 ENHRY, CDR2 SYGVKD. V shed 6 bases and J 1 base; nucleotides not matched to a gene: 6. The CDR3 runs 16 residues.

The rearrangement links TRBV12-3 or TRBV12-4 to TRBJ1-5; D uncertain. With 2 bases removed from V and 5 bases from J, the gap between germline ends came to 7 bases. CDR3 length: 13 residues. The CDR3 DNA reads TGTGCCAGCAGTTTAACCCCAGATCAGCCCCAGCATTTT. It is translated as CASSLTPDQPQHF.

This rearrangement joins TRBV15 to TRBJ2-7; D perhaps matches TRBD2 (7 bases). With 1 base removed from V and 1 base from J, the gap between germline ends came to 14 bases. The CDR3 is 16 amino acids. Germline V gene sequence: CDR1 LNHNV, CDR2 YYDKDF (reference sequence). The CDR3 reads CATSRAGGRRSYEQYF. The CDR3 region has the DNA TGTGCCACCAGCAGAGCGGGGGGCAGGCGATCCTACGAGCAGTACTTC.

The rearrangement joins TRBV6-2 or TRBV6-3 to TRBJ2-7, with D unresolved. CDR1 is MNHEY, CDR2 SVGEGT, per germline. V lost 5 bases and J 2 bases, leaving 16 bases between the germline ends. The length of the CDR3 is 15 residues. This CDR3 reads CASSTSNSIPYEQYF. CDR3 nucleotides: TGTGCCAGCAGTACCTCCAACTCGATACCCTACGAGCAGTACTTC.

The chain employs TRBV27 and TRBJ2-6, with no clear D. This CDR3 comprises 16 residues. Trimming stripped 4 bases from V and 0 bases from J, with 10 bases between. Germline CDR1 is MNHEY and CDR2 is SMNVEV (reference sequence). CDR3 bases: TGTGCCAGCAGTTCGGGTAGAGCCTCTGGGGCCAACGTCCTGACTTTC. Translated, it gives CASSSGRASGANVLTF.

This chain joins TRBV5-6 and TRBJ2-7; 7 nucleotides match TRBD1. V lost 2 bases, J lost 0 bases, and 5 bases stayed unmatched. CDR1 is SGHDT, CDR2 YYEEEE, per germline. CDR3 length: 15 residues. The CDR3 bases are TGTGCCAGCAGCTTCCCGGACAGGCCCTCCTACGAGCAGTACTTC. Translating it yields CASSFPDRPSYEQYF.

In DNA, the CDR3 is TGTGCCAGCAGTCAACGACAGGGTCACTACTCCTACGAGCAGTACTTC. This translates into CASSQRQGHYSYEQYF. The chain carries TRBV6-2 or TRBV6-3 and TRBJ2-7; 7 bases are a match to TRBD1. The CDR3 extends over 16 amino acids. CDR1 MNHEY and CDR2 SVGEGT come from the germline V gene. With V trimmed by 5 bases and J by 0 bases, 10 bases remained unmatched.

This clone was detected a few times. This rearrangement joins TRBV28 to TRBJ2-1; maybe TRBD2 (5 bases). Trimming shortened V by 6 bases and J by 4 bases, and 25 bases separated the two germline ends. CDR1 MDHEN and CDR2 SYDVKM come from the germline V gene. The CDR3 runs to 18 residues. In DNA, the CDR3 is TGTGCCAGCAGCCTCCTACTTCGGGGTGGACGGGGATACAATGAGCAGTTCTTC. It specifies CASSLLLRGGRGYNEQFF.

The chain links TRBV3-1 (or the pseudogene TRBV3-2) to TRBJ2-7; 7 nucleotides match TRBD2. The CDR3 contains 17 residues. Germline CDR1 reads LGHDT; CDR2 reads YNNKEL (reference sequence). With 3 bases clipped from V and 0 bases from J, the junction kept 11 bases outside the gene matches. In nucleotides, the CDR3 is TGTGCCAGCAGCCAGGGATTATCCGGGAGGCTCTCCTACGAGCAGTACTTC. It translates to CASSQGLSGRLSYEQYF.

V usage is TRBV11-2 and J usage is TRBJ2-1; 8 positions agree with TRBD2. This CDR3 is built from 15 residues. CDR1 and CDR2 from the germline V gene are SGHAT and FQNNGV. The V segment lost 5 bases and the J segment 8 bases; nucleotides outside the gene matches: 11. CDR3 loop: CASSKGGTSSDEQFF. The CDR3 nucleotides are TGTGCCAGCAGCAAAGGCGGGACTAGTTCCGATGAGCAGTTCTTC.

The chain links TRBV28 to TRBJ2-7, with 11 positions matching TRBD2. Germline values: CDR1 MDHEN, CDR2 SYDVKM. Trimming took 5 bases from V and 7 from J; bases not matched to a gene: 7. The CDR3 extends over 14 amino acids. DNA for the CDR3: TGTGCCAGCAGTACACTAGCGGGAGCTAGGGAGCAGTACTTC. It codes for CASSTLAGAREQYF.

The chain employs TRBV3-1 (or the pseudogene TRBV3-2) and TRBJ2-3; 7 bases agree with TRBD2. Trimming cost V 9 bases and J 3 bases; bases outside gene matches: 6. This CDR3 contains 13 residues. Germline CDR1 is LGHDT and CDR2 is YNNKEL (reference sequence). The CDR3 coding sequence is TGTGCCAGTCGACTAGCTCTAACAGATACGCAGTATTTT. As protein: CASRLALTDTQYF.

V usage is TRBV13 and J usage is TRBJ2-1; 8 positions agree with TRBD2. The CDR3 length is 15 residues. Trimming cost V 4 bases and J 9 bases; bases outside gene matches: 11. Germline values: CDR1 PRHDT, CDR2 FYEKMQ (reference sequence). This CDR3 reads CASSSGLAQGREQFF. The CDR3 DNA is TGTGCCAGCAGCTCTGGACTAGCCCAGGGGCGTGAGCAGTTCTTC.